This T cell receptor (beta chain) was captured by sequencing in a study of T cell changes during pregnancy in multiple sclerosis. Profiled with immunoSEQ multiplex PCR; TCRdb holds only in-frame clones, not every one. The sample has around 40,000 clones, under 95% seen once. This CDR3 has 13 residues. Germline CDR1 reads MDHEN; CDR2 reads SYDVKM. V was cut by 6 bases and J by 2 bases, with 10 bases left in between. This sample comprised CD8+ T cells from peripheral blood mononuclear cells, obtained in the third trimester of pregnancy. The source of this sequence is a female donor with multiple sclerosis, enrolled in a pregnancy study. This chain links TRBV28 with TRBJ1-2; D is perhaps TRBD1 (5 bases). DNA of the CDR3: TGTGCCAGCAGCACGACAGACAACTATGGCTACACCTTC. This sequence encodes CASSTTDNYGYTF.